These 15 T cell receptor beta chains were sequenced from one sample in a study of T cells in Graves' hyperthyroidism and ophthalmopathy. RNA transcripts provided the source from which TCR beta CDR3 regions were amplified. Researchers ran a first-round RT-PCR on the TCR CDR3 using the HTBI primer set. TCRdb ran MiXCR on the multiplex PCR reads and lists one entry per CDR3 protein. The repertoire includes about 560,000 distinct CDR3 sequences, about 14% of them detected once, and approximately 15% sits in the top ten. Sequenced input: blood. The source is a woman aged 40 to 50 with Graves' hyperthyroidism.

This chain uses TRBV5-1 with TRBJ1-4; TRBD1 might be the D (6 bases). Germline loops: CDR1 SGHRS, CDR2 YFSETQ. The CDR3 length is 15 residues. The germline V and J ends were trimmed by 2 bases and 2 bases, with 10 bases remaining between them. CDR3 in DNA: TGCGCCAGCAGCTTATTTGGACAGACTAATGAAAAACTGTTTTTT. Protein product: CASSLFGQTNEKLFF.

This clonotype was observed many times. The chain is built from TRBV6-1 and TRBJ1-1; D uncertain. The CDR3 has 15 residues. The V end lost 4 bases, the J end lost 4 bases, and 16 bases lay between the germline ends. Germline loops: CDR1 MNHNS, CDR2 SASEGT. CDR3 in DNA: TGTGCCAGCAGTGTGAAAGAGGGTGTGAGCACTGAAGCTTTCTTT. Protein sequence: CASSVKEGVSTEAFF.

This clonotype appeared a few times. J is TRBJ2-3 and V is TRBV10-3, with TRBD1 matching 9 bases. Germline CDR1 is ENHRY and CDR2 is SYGVKD. This CDR3 comprises 15 residues. With V trimmed by 6 bases and J by 1 base, 5 bases remained unmatched. CDR3 DNA sequence: TGTGCCATCAGCCTCCGGGACAGGGGCACAGATACGCAGTATTTT. Translation gives CAISLRDRGTDTQYF.

This clonotype showed up many times. This chain joins TRBV28 and TRBJ1-5; D is undetermined. Germline V gene data show CDR1 as MDHEN and CDR2 as SYDVKM. The CDR3 covers 14 residues. V gave up 5 bases and J gave up 5 bases, with 13 bases separating them. The CDR3 DNA is TGTGCCAGCAGTCCCCCGGGGAAGGATCAGCCCCAGCATTTT. It specifies CASSPPGKDQPQHF.

This clonotype was found many times. J is TRBJ1-1 and V is TRBV7-2; weak D call: TRBD1 (6 bases). The germline V and J ends were trimmed by 5 bases and 1 base, with 17 bases remaining between them. The CDR3 spans 16 residues. CDR1 and CDR2 from the germline V gene are SGHTA and FQGNSA. DNA for the CDR3: TGTGCCAGCAGCAAACGAGGGGGGACGGGGAACACTGAAGCTTTCTTT. This codes for CASSKRGGTGNTEAFF. Combining the CDR3 with reference TRBV7-2 and TRBJ1-1 gives the whole variable domain GAGVSQSPSNKVTEKGKDVELRCDPISGHTALYWYRQSLGQGLEFLIYFQGNSAPDKSGLPSDRFSAERTGGSVSTLTIQRTQQEDSAVYLCASSKRGGTGNTEAFFGQGTRLTVV.

As to this clonotype: This may stem from a read error, because a much larger clone lies one nucleotide away. The chain links TRBV28 to TRBJ2-2; 7 bases align to TRBD1. CDR1 MDHEN and CDR2 SYDVKM come from the germline V gene. After removal of 8 bases from V and 3 bases from J, the junction contained 15 bases not matched to a gene. The CDR3 is made up of 17 amino acids. For the CDR3, the DNA is TGTGCCAGCCGTCCACTCGGACGACAGGGAGACACCGGGGAGCTGTTTTTT. Residues: CASRPLGRQGDTGELFF.

The CDR3 sequence: CASSPQRDEQFF. CDR3 coding DNA: TGTGCCAGCAGTCCTCAGCGGGATGAGCAGTTCTTC. V gene TRBV11-2 combines with J gene TRBJ2-1; tentatively, D is TRBD2 (6 bases). The CDR3 extends over 12 amino acids. Germline CDR1 is SGHAT and CDR2 is FQNNGV. V lost 6 bases and J 8 bases, leaving 11 bases between the germline ends.

CDR3 nucleotide sequence: TGTGCCAGCAGCCAGACAGGGGGCCCTTTCAATGAGCAGTTCTTC. Encoded protein: CASSQTGGPFNEQFF. V and J are TRBV3-1 and TRBJ2-1; 10 nucleotides line up with TRBD1. Losses at the gene ends were 3 bases for V and 6 bases for J; bases not matched to a gene: 5. This CDR3 is 15 amino acids long. Germline assignment: CDR1 LGHDT and CDR2 YNNKEL (reference sequence).

As to this clonotype: Relative to the germline gene, one junction end is altered; a read error may explain this. The chain employs TRBV3-1 and TRBJ2-7; 10 bases map to TRBD2. The CDR3 has 14 residues. The germline CDR1 and CDR2 sequences are LGHDT and YNNKEL (reference sequence). The DNA for the CDR3 is TGTGCCAGCAGCCACCTAGCGGGAGCTTACGGGCAGTACTTC. Translated: CASSHLAGAYGQYF.

The rearrangement uses TRBV5-1 and TRBJ2-2; D is possibly TRBD2 (5 bases). The CDR3 sequence is 15 residues long. Germline V gene lookup returns CDR1 SGHRS and CDR2 YFSETQ. V dropped 4 bases and J dropped 7 bases, with 17 bases sitting between them. CDR3 bases: TGCGCCAGCAGCCTCAGCGGACTCACCATCGGGGAGCTGTTTTTT. This encodes CASSLSGLTIGELFF. The variable domain in full, with the rest retrieved from reference TRBV5-1 and TRBJ2-2, is KAGVTQTPRYLIKTRGQQVTLSCSPISGHRSVSWYQQTPGQGLQFLFEYFSETQRNKGNFPGRFSGRQFSNSRSEMNVSTLELGDSALYLCASSLSGLTIGELFFGEGSRLTVL.

This clonotype was recorded many times. The V gene is TRBV11-2, the J gene TRBJ2-7; 11 bases map to TRBD1. Trimming cost V 4 bases and J 2 bases; bases outside gene matches: 4. CDR1 and CDR2 from the germline V gene are SGHAT and FQNNGV. The CDR3 loop spans 15 amino acids. CDR3 sequence reads: CASSSTDRGPYEQYF. CDR3 in DNA: TGTGCCAGCAGCTCAACGGACAGGGGGCCCTACGAGCAGTACTTC.

CDR3 in DNA: TGTGCCAGCAGCTTATCTCAGGACAGTGGTTATAATTCACCCCTCCACTTT. Translating it yields CASSLSQDSGYNSPLHF. The rearrangement uses TRBV11-2 and TRBJ1-6, with D perhaps TRBD1 (6 bases). The CDR3 is 17 amino acids. Trimming shortened V by 2 bases and J by 4 bases, and 15 bases separated the two germline ends. Per germline, CDR1 SGHAT and CDR2 FQNNGV. The whole variable domain, remainder taken from reference TRBV11-2 and TRBJ1-6, is EAGVAQSPRYKIIEKRQSVAFWCNPISGHATLYWYQQILGQGPKLLIQFQNNGVVDDSQLPKDRFSAERLKGVDSTLKIQPAKLEDSAVYLCASSLSQDSGYNSPLHFGNGTRLTVT.

In this sample, this clonotype turned up many times. The chain carries TRBV11-2 and TRBJ2-7; D possibly corresponds to TRBD2 (6 bases). V lost 3 bases and J 3 bases, leaving 12 bases between the germline ends. This CDR3 comprises 14 residues. Germline V gene sequence: CDR1 SGHAT, CDR2 FQNNGV. CDR3 amino acids: CASSLLVGSYEQYF. The CDR3 DNA follows: TGTGCCAGCAGCTTGTTGGTCGGGAGCTACGAGCAGTACTTC.

This clonotype was seen a few times. The rearrangement joins TRBV3-1 to TRBJ2-1, with 8 bases lining up with TRBD2. J gave up 3 bases and V 3 bases, and 10 bases lay outside the gene matches. Germline V gene sequence: CDR1 LGHDT, CDR2 YNNKEL (reference sequence). This CDR3 is built from 17 residues. CDR3 sequence: CASSHGQLAENYNEQFF. CDR3 nucleotide sequence: TGTGCCAGCAGCCACGGTCAACTAGCGGAGAACTACAATGAGCAGTTCTTC.

This clonotype has at least ten counts. The chain couples TRBV5-1 to TRBJ2-7, with 10 bases aligning to TRBD2. The J segment lost 7 bases and the V segment lost 4 bases, leaving 14 bases of the junction unmatched. Germline CDR1 SGHRS, CDR2 YFSETQ. The CDR3 is made up of 16 amino acids. The CDR3 region has the DNA TGCGCCAGCAGCACCGAGGCTAGCGGGAGCCTCGGGGAGCAGTACTTC. Translation gives CASSTEASGSLGEQYF.